These 29 T cell receptor beta chains originate from one sample sequenced in a study of cytomegalovirus exposure and HLA in healthy donors. In the PCR, 60 Vbeta and 13 Jbeta primers were used. Generated by immunoSEQ multiplex PCR, the TCRdb table keeps only in-frame clones and is missing some. The sample includes nearly 110,000 clones, approximately 81% of them seen just once. Source material: PBMCs. The source is a man aged 25 to 40 in good health and CMV-seronegative.

The chain uses TRBV27 and TRBJ2-7; 10 bases match TRBD2. Per the germline V gene, CDR1 is MNHEY and CDR2 is SMNVEV (reference sequence). J gave up 6 bases and V 3 bases, and 5 bases lay outside the gene matches. The CDR3 loop spans 14 amino acids. The CDR3 region is CASSLEREGPEQYF. The DNA of the CDR3 is TGTGCCAGCAGTTTGGAGCGGGAGGGCCCCGAGCAGTACTTC.

The rearrangement links TRBV21-1 to TRBJ2-5; TRBD2 is taken as the D call from the table, unchecked against the DNA. TRBV21-1 corresponds to a pseudogene. The CDR3 runs 15 residues. CDR3 coding DNA: TGTGCCAGCAGCAAATTAGCGGAGCGACAAGAGACCCAGTACTTC. It translates to CASSKLAERQETQYF.

The chain links TRBV7-6 to TRBJ2-1; D may be TRBD2 (5 bases). CDR3 length equals 12 residues. Germline CDR1 reads SGHVS; CDR2 reads FNYEAQ. V lost 5 bases, J lost 7 bases, and 9 bases lay in between. CDR3 loop: CASSPAVNEQFF. The CDR3 DNA is TGTGCCAGCAGCCCAGCGGTGAATGAGCAGTTCTTC.

Here the CDR3 DNA reads TGTGCCAGCAATGGACAGGGGGCCGGGCGGAACACTGAAGCTTTCTTT. Amino acid sequence: CASNGQGAGRNTEAFF. The J gene is TRBJ1-1, the V gene TRBV2, with 11 bases identical to TRBD1. The CDR3 totals 16 residues. The V segment lost 7 bases and the J segment 1 base; nucleotides outside the gene matches: 8. Germline V gives CDR1 SNHLY, CDR2 FYNNEI.

J is TRBJ2-7 and V is TRBV7-2; D unresolved. Germline CDR1 and CDR2: SGHTA and FQGNSA. The CDR3 consists of 11 residues. V was cut by 4 bases and J by 6 bases, with 7 bases left in between. The CDR3 DNA is TGTGCCAGCAGCTCCCGACTCGAGCAGTACTTC. As protein: CASSSRLEQYF. Based on the CDR3 plus reference TRBV7-2 and TRBJ2-7, the full variable domain is GAGVSQSPSNKVTEKGKDVELRCDPISGHTALYWYRQSLGQGLEFLIYFQGNSAPDKSGLPSDRFSAERTGGSVSTLTIQRTQQEDSAVYLCASSSRLEQYFGPGTRLTVT.

CDR3 DNA sequence: TGTGCCACCAGCAGGAGGGAGGGAATAAGCACTGAAGCTTTCTTT. Protein product: CATSRREGISTEAFF. The chain recombines TRBV15 with TRBJ1-1, with D unclear. The CDR3 spans 15 residues. Trimming left V 3 bases short and J 4 bases short, with 15 bases between. CDR1 and CDR2 from the germline V gene are LNHNV and YYDKDF (reference sequence).

This clone was observed a handful of times. The rearrangement links TRBV5-4 to TRBJ2-3; 9 bases match TRBD2. CDR1 is SGHNT and CDR2 is YYREEE in the germline V gene (reference sequence). The J segment lost 1 base and the V segment lost 0 bases, leaving 6 bases of the junction unmatched. The CDR3 loop spans 17 amino acids. The CDR3 DNA follows: TGTGCCAGCAGCTTGGGTGGCGGGAGGGGGGGCACAGATACGCAGTATTTT. Protein product: CASSLGGGRGGTDTQYF.

This chain links TRBV11-3 with TRBJ2-7; unclear D gene. The length of the CDR3 is 13 residues. The germline CDR1 and CDR2 sequences are SGHNT and YENEEA. Trimming shortened V by 1 base and J by 0 bases, and 4 bases separated the two germline ends. CDR3 loop: CASSLGSSYEQYF. The CDR3, as DNA: TGTGCCAGCAGCTTAGGCAGCTCCTACGAGCAGTACTTC.

This chain links TRBV28 with TRBJ2-1; D might be TRBD1 (6 bases). Germline V gives CDR1 MDHEN, CDR2 SYDVKM. The V gene lost 8 bases and the J gene lost 8 bases, with 19 bases spanning the gap. The CDR3 is 14 residues long. This CDR3 is CASPPLGALDEQFF. The CDR3, as DNA: TGTGCCAGCCCCCCGCTGGGGGCACTCGATGAGCAGTTCTTC.

The chain combines TRBV20-1 with TRBJ1-1; 7 positions agree with TRBD1. This CDR3 spans 11 amino acids. V was clipped by 6 bases and J by 3 bases; unmatched bases: 1. The V gene's germline CDR1 is DFQATT and CDR2 SNEGSKA (reference sequence). The CDR3 sequence is CSAGQYTEAFF. The CDR3 coding sequence is TGCAGTGCGGGACAGTACACTGAAGCTTTCTTT.

This clone has only a few counts. J is TRBJ2-1 and V is TRBV6-1; 9 bases align to TRBD1. Germline CDR1 MNHNS, CDR2 SASEGT. J lost 4 bases, V lost 6 bases, and 1 base had no gene match. This CDR3 comprises 13 residues. DNA for the CDR3: TGTGCCAGCAGAGGACAGGGGTACAATGAGCAGTTCTTC. Protein: CASRGQGYNEQFF.

This chain links TRBV6-5 with TRBJ1-2; 7 bases match TRBD1. The J segment lost 5 bases and the V segment lost 2 bases, leaving 8 bases of the junction unmatched. CDR3 length equals 15 residues. Per the germline V gene, CDR1 is MNHEY and CDR2 is SVGAGI. Here the CDR3 DNA reads TGTGCCAGCAGTTACGGGACAGTAGAGGGGTATGGCTACACCTTC. Its protein is CASSYGTVEGYGYTF.

This clone was recorded once. The CDR3 spells CSVVRDRANEQYF. Written as DNA, the CDR3 is TGCAGCGTTGTCCGGGACAGGGCCAACGAGCAGTACTTC. V gene TRBV29-1 combines with J gene TRBJ2-7, with TRBD1 identical over 9 bases. V dropped 4 bases and J dropped 5; count of bases not matched to a gene: 6. The germline CDR1 and CDR2 sequences are SQVTM and ANQGSEA. The CDR3 contains 13 residues.

J is TRBJ1-5 and V is TRBV27; TRBD1 agrees at 8 bases. This CDR3 contains 13 residues. CDR1 is MNHEY, CDR2 SMNVEV, per germline (reference sequence). The V and J ends lost 6 bases and 4 bases, in that order; junction bases with no gene match: 2. In DNA form, the CDR3 reads TGTGCCAGCAGCCGACAGGGGAATCAGCCCCAGCATTTT. Translated: CASSRQGNQPQHF.

V is TRBV7-6 and J is TRBJ2-7; 14 bases are a match to TRBD2. The CDR3 sequence is 15 residues long. Germline CDR1 is SGHVS and CDR2 is FNYEAQ. Losses at the gene ends were 3 bases for V and 2 bases for J; bases not matched to a gene: 0. CDR3 coding DNA: TGTGCCAGCAGCTTGACTAGCGGGAGGGCCTACGAGCAGTACTTC. It codes for CASSLTSGRAYEQYF.

V and J are TRBV7-9 and TRBJ2-5; D is uncertain. Trimming removed 4 bases from V and 9 bases from J, with 6 bases in between. In germline, CDR1 is SEHNR, CDR2 FQNEAQ (reference sequence). CDR3 length: 10 amino acids. The CDR3 reads CASSSSAQYF. The CDR3 bases are TGTGCCAGCAGCTCCTCAGCCCAGTACTTC.

The chain has TRBV5-1 and TRBJ1-2; D might be TRBD1 (6 bases). Between the trimmed V and J ends, which lost 9 bases and 5 bases, there was a span of 17 bases. CDR1 and CDR2 from the germline V gene are SGHRS and YFSETQ. The length of the CDR3 is 13 residues. The CDR3 region is CATQPGDGYGYTF. DNA for the CDR3: TGCGCCACCCAACCAGGGGATGGGTATGGCTACACCTTC.

As for this clone: Sequence at one end of the junction differs from germline and may be a read error. V and J are TRBV9 and TRBJ2-7; no reliable D call. Per the germline V gene, CDR1 is SGDLS and CDR2 is YYNGEE. The length of the CDR3 is 12 residues. The DNA of the CDR3 is TGTGCCAGCAGCGTAGGGTCCGCAGGCCCAATCTTC. It specifies CASSVGSAGPIF.

The chain recombines TRBV6-4 with TRBJ2-3; a weak D match, TRBD1 (5 bases). Trimming left V 4 bases short and J 0 bases short, with 8 bases between. Germline values: CDR1 MRHNA, CDR2 SNTAGT. CDR3 length equals 14 residues. The CDR3 DNA sequence: TGTGCCAGCAGTGCAGGGATGAGCACAGATACGCAGTATTTT. Residues: CASSAGMSTDTQYF.

The chain has TRBV7-2 and TRBJ2-3; D is undetermined. The CDR3 is 12 amino acids. V lost 1 base, J lost 6 bases, and 5 bases lay in between. In germline, CDR1 is SGHTA, CDR2 FQGNSA. The DNA for the CDR3 is TGTGCCAGCAGCTTAGGGGCGGATACGCAGTATTTT. Its translation: CASSLGADTQYF.

The gene calls are TRBV5-6 and TRBJ1-1, with 8 bases matching TRBD1. CDR3 length equals 14 residues. The germline V gene has CDR1 SGHDT and CDR2 YYEEEE. The ends lost 6 bases at V and 4 bases at J; junction bases unmatched: 8. The CDR3 region has the DNA TGTGCCAGCATCCAGACAGGGGCAGGCACTGAAGCTTTCTTT. It encodes CASIQTGAGTEAFF.

The chain carries TRBV4-1 and TRBJ1-2; weak D call: TRBD1 (5 bases). V lost 0 bases and J lost 3, with 14 bases in between. CDR1 is MGHRA and CDR2 is YSYEKL in the germline V gene. The CDR3 spans 16 residues. The CDR3 DNA follows: TGCGCCAGCAGCCAAGATGCGCGGAGGGGTGACTATGGCTACACCTTC. This translates into CASSQDARRGDYGYTF.

This clone has just a few counts. The rearrangement joins TRBV7-6 to TRBJ1-1, with D possibly TRBD1 on 6 matching bases. Germline lookup yields CDR1 SGHVS and CDR2 FNYEAQ. CDR3 length: 16 amino acids. Trimming cost V 1 base and J 5 bases, with 17 bases left between them. The CDR3 DNA follows: TGTGCCAGCAGCTTAGAAAGTGGGGGGGCGGGGACTGAAGCTTTCTTT. This codes for CASSLESGGAGTEAFF.

The table lists this clone with a few counts. V gene TRBV29-1 combines with J gene TRBJ2-7; 10 bases line up with TRBD1. V shed 6 bases, J shed 4 bases, and the junction held 6 bases outside the gene matches. The CDR3 length is 13 residues. Germline lookup yields CDR1 SQVTM and CDR2 ANQGSEA. The CDR3 DNA reads as TGCAGCGTGATGACAGGGGGCATGTACGAGCAGTACTTC. This codes for CSVMTGGMYEQYF.

This clone has only one observation. The chain has TRBV29-1 and TRBJ2-5; 8 nucleotides line up with TRBD2. The DNA end is a closer match to TRBJ2-7, so the J assignment may be wrong. The CDR3 contains 13 residues. Germline V gene sequence: CDR1 SQVTM, CDR2 ANQGSEA. CDR3 bases: TGCAGCGGGGCGGGAGGAAGTGGGTACGAGCAGTACTTC. Translating gives CSGAGGSGYEQYF.

The chain employs TRBV30 and TRBJ1-1; the D is unclear. The CDR3 length is 13 residues. CDR1 is GTSNPN, CDR2 SVGIG, per germline (reference sequence). The ends were cut back, 0 bases at V and 5 bases at J, with 10 bases in the middle. This CDR3 reads CAWSVNRRTEAFF. The CDR3 nucleotides are TGTGCCTGGAGTGTCAATAGAAGAACTGAAGCTTTCTTT. Based on the CDR3 plus reference TRBV30 and TRBJ1-1, the full variable domain is SQTIHQWPATLVQPVGSPLSLECTVEGTSNPNLYWYRQAAGRGLQLLFYSVGIGQISSEVPQNLSASRPQDRQFILSSKKLLLSDSGFYLCAWSVNRRTEAFFGQGTRLTVV.

This chain joins TRBV13 and TRBJ1-1; 7 bases fit TRBD1. Trimming cost V 0 bases and J 10 bases; bases outside gene matches: 2. The V gene's germline CDR1 is PRHDT and CDR2 FYEKMQ (reference sequence). The CDR3 loop spans 12 amino acids. CDR3 residues: CASSLGNRGAFF. The DNA for the CDR3 is TGTGCCAGCAGCTTAGGGAACAGGGGAGCTTTCTTT.

The rearrangement uses TRBV30 and TRBJ1-2; 8 nucleotides align to TRBD1. V lost 8 bases to trimming and J lost 4 bases; unmatched junction nucleotides: 9. Germline CDR1 is GTSNPN and CDR2 is SVGIG (reference sequence). The CDR3 is made up of 13 amino acids. The CDR3 spells CATDRENFYGYTF. The CDR3 bases are TGTGCCACGGACAGGGAAAACTTCTATGGCTACACCTTC.

The chain carries TRBV10-1 and TRBJ2-7, with D unresolved. Trimming removed 0 bases from V and 0 bases from J, with 6 bases in between. Germline V CDR1 and CDR2: WNHNN, SYGVQD (reference sequence). The length of the CDR3 is 14 residues. The CDR3 is CASSESPSSYEQYF. CDR3 in DNA: TGCGCCAGCAGTGAGTCGCCCAGCTCCTACGAGCAGTACTTC.